The T cell receptor (beta chain) under discussion was sequenced for a study of cytomegalovirus exposure and HLA in healthy donors. Per germline, CDR1 MRHNA and CDR2 SNTAGT. The J segment lost 4 bases and the V segment lost 2 bases, leaving 13 bases of the junction unmatched. The CDR3 is made up of 18 amino acids. Vbeta (60) and Jbeta (13) primers were used in the PCR. Sequencing was performed with immunoSEQ multiplex PCR; in TCRdb, only in-frame clones are kept and a portion is missing. The top ten hold 7.6% of the sample, which has 60,000 to 90,000 clones, over 60% seen once. The sequenced sample was PBMCs. This chain uses TRBV6-4 with TRBJ2-1; 8 bases are shared with TRBD2. The clonotype comes from a man aged 35 to 55 in good health and CMV-seropositive. In DNA, the CDR3 is TGTGCCAGCAGTGACCTGCCAGTTTTCACTAGCGGATACAATGAGCAGTTCTTC. It yields the protein CASSDLPVFTSGYNEQFF.